This record concerns one T cell receptor beta chain sequence. This sample is drawn from a study of cytomegalovirus exposure and HLA in healthy donors. Primers: 60 Vbeta forward and 13 Jbeta reverse. Some clones are missing from TCRdb's copy, which holds only in-frame ones; the method was immunoSEQ multiplex PCR. Of about 95,000 clones in the sample, 78% are singletons; the top ten hold over 3.5%. Trimming left V 1 base short and J 1 base short, with 8 bases between. This CDR3 region has 15 residues. Germline CDR1 KGHSH, CDR2 LQKENI. The rearrangement links TRBV18 to TRBJ2-1; no definite D call. Sequenced sample: PBMCs. The origin of this receptor is a woman aged 40 to 49 in good health and CMV-seropositive. The CDR3 protein is CASSPRALSYNEQFF. In DNA form, the CDR3 reads TGTGCCAGCTCACCACGGGCACTTTCCTACAATGAGCAGTTCTTC.